The clone carrying this T cell receptor beta chain was counted at least ten times. CDR1 SGHTA and CDR2 FQGNSA come from the germline V gene. V dropped 5 bases and J dropped 3; count of bases not matched to a gene: 4. The CDR3 is 13 residues long. The data stem from a study of T-cell reconstitution after alpha-beta-depleted transplantation in children. For TCRbeta, the library was prepared with unique molecular identifiers. TCRdb ran MiXCR on the PCR reads and lists one entry per CDR3 protein. The repertoire has approximately 240,000 distinct CDR3 sequences, 9.7% of them found once; the top ten carry roughly 5.1%.

The rearrangement links TRBV7-2 to TRBJ2-7; TRBD1 matches at 7 bases. Sequenced material: PBMCs from the stem cell graft donor, taken from the stem cell graft. The source is a human donor who donated a stem cell graft to a child with SCID. The CDR3 here is CASSDRAGYEQYF. CDR3 nucleotides: TGTGCCAGCAGCGACAGGGCGGGCTACGAGCAGTACTTC.